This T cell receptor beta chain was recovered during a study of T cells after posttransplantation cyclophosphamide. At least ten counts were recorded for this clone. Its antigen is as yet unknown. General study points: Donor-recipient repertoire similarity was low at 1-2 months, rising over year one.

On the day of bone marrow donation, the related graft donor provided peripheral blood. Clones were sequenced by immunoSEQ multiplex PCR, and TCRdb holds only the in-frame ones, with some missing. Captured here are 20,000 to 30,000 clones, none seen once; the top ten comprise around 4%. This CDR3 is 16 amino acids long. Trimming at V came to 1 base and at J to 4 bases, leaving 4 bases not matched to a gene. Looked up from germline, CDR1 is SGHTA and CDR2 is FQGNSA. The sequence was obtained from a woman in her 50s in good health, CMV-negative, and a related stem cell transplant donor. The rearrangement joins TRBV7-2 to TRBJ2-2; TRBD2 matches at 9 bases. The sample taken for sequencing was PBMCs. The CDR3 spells CASSLVGTSLTGELFF. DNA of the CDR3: TGTGCCAGCAGCTTAGTTGGGACTAGCCTCACCGGGGAGCTGTTTTTT.